A single sample is the source of the 9 T cell receptor beta chains below, sequenced in a study of identifying expanded T cells in peripheral blood. The repertoire was sequenced with immunoSEQ multiplex PCR; TCRdb's copy has only in-frame clones and lacks some. The table includes about 100,000 clones, roughly 87% detected once. What was sequenced was blood. The receptors shown here come from a person aged 18 to 70 in good health.

V gene TRBV19 combines with J gene TRBJ1-1; the match to TRBD1 covers 7 bases. The germline CDR1 and CDR2 sequences are LNHDA and SQIVND (reference sequence). J lost 1 base, V lost 7 bases, and 9 bases had no gene match. The CDR3 is made up of 15 amino acids. For the CDR3, the DNA is TGTGCCAGTACCCCACGACAGGGTTGGAACACTGAAGCTTTCTTT. Protein product: CASTPRQGWNTEAFF. Full variable domain (outside the CDR3, taken from reference TRBV19 and TRBJ1-1): DGGITQSPKYLFRKEGQNVTLSCEQNLNHDAMYWYRQDPGQGLRLIYYSQIVNDFQKGDIAEGYSVSREKKESFPLTVTSAQKNPTAFYLCASTPRQGWNTEAFFGQGTRLTVV.

V and J are TRBV10-2 and TRBJ2-2, with a weak D call TRBD2 (5 bases). The CDR3 is made up of 15 amino acids. V was shortened by 6 bases and J by 7 bases, with 18 bases between the two germline ends. Germline assignment: CDR1 WSHSY and CDR2 SAAADI. The CDR3 reads CASRAAGPAGGELFF. CDR3 nucleotides: TGCGCCAGCAGAGCCGCCGGACCGGCGGGCGGGGAGCTGTTTTTT.

V usage is TRBV14 and J usage is TRBJ2-1; TRBD2 is a possible D gene (6 bases). Germline assignment: CDR1 SGHDN and CDR2 FVKESK. The CDR3 length is 15 residues. Trimming cost V 4 bases and J 6 bases, with 16 bases left between them. CDR3 sequence (DNA): TGTGCCAGCAGCCTGGGACTGGACGAACGCAATGAGCAGTTCTTC. Translated, it gives CASSLGLDERNEQFF.

This clone has just one count. The chain links TRBV29-1 to TRBJ1-4; D unclear. CDR1 is SQVTM, CDR2 ANQGSEA, per germline. Trimming took off 4 bases at V and 4 bases at J, with 10 bases between the two ends. The CDR3 sequence is 13 residues long. The CDR3 reads CSVARSNNEKLFF. In DNA, the CDR3 is TGCAGCGTTGCTAGGTCGAATAATGAAAAACTGTTTTTT.

J is TRBJ1-6 and V is TRBV7-8, with D maybe TRBD1 (6 bases). The CDR3 covers 13 residues. The germline V and J ends were trimmed by 6 bases and 11 bases, with 14 bases remaining between them. Germline CDR1 is SGHVS and CDR2 is FQNEAQ. The chain's CDR3 is CASSTTGGTPLHF. The CDR3 DNA reads as TGTGCCAGCAGTACGACAGGAGGCACACCCCTCCACTTT.

This chain connects TRBV4-1 to TRBJ2-1; perhaps TRBD2 as D (6 bases). The germline V gene encodes CDR1 MGHRA and CDR2 YSYEKL. The V end lost 2 bases, the J end lost 7 bases, and 18 bases lay between the germline ends. The CDR3 runs 16 residues. The DNA for the CDR3 is TGCGCCAGCAGCCAACTGGACTACCCCCCGCGGAATGAGCAGTTCTTC. Translation: CASSQLDYPPRNEQFF.

V is TRBV6-4 and J is TRBJ2-1, with 7 bases aligning to TRBD1. CDR1 and CDR2 (germline): MRHNA, SNTAGT. The CDR3 consists of 13 residues. V shed 5 bases and J 9 bases; nucleotides not matched to a gene: 7. The CDR3 DNA reads as TGTGCCAGCAGTCCCGATCGACAGGGTGAGCAGTTCTTC. Protein sequence: CASSPDRQGEQFF.

Details on this clone: Additional DNA sequences in this sample encode the identical CDR3. The rearrangement joins TRBV11-2 to TRBJ2-2; the D is unclear. V shed 2 bases and J shed 2 bases, with 6 bases lying between them. The CDR3 is 14 amino acids. CDR1 and CDR2 from the germline V gene are SGHAT and FQNNGV. CDR3 coding DNA: TGTGCCAGCAGCTTACGAGGAAACACCGGGGAGCTGTTTTTT. It yields the protein CASSLRGNTGELFF.

The chain carries TRBV10-2 and TRBJ1-1; D perhaps matches TRBD1 (6 bases). Between the trimmed V and J ends, which lost 4 bases and 4 bases, there was a span of 13 bases. Germline V gene data show CDR1 as WSHSY and CDR2 as SAAADI. The CDR3 length is 14 residues. The DNA for the CDR3 is TGCGCCAGCAGTGCTGGGGGCTGGGTCACTGAAGCTTTCTTT. The encoded protein is CASSAGGWVTEAFF.